This T cell receptor (beta chain) stems from a study of OX40 agonist ivuxolimab in advanced cancers. Study details: Checkpoint inhibitors had been given previously to 35% to 50% of patients. Whole-study results and caveats: Both blood CD4+ and CD8+ T cells showed clonal growth by week 6 at 0.1 to 3.0 mg/kg.

Assay used: immunoSEQ multiplex PCR; TCRdb lists only in-frame clones, some missing. This repertoire shows about 98,000 clones, roughly nine tenths found once; its top ten account for about 0.8%. Germline loops: CDR1 SGHDN, CDR2 FVKESK. J was trimmed by 4 bases and V by 7 bases; bases with no gene match: 16. The CDR3 is made up of 18 amino acids. To note about this clone: Its antigen is as yet unknown.

The sequence derives from an adult with an advanced solid tumor such as melanoma, head and neck, liver or kidney cancer. The gene calls are TRBV14 and TRBJ2-6, with 7 positions matching TRBD1. This material consisted of CD4+ or CD8+ T cells sorted from blood, taken in a trial of the OX40 agonist ivuxolimab. CDR3 nucleotide sequence: TGTGCCAGCACCCCAACAGGGGCCCCTCACTCAGGGGCCAACGTCCTGACTTTC. Its protein is CASTPTGAPHSGANVLTF.